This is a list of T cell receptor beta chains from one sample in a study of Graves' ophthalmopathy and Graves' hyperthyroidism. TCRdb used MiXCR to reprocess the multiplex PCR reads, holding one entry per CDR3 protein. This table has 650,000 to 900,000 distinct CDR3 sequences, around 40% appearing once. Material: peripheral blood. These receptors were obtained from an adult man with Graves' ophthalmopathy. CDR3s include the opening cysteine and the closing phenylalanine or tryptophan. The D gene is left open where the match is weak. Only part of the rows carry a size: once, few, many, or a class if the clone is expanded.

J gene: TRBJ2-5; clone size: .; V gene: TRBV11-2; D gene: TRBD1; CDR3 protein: CASSLVRTGGSETQYF; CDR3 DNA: TGTGCCAGCAGCTTAGTCCGGACAGGGGGCTCGGAGACCCAGTACTTC
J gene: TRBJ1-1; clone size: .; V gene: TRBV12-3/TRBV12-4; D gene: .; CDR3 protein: CASSLGSTTEAFF; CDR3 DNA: TGTGCCAGCAGTTTGGGCAGTACGACTGAAGCTTTCTTT
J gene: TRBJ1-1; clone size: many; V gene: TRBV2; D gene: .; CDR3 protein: CASSVLGVGTEAFF; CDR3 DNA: TGTGCCAGCAGTGTTCTAGGGGTGGGCACTGAAGCTTTCTTT
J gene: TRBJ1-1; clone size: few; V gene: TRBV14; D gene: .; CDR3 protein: CASSRPGGASEAFF; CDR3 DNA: TGTGCCAGCAGCCGTCCCGGGGGGGCTTCTGAAGCTTTCTTT
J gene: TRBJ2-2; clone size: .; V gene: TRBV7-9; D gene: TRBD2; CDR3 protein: CASSSGLASGELFF; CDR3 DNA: TGTGCCAGCAGCTCGGGACTAGCCTCCGGGGAGCTGTTTTTT
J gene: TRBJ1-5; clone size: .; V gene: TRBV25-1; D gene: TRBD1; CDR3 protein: CASSDGTGRPQHF; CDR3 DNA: TGTGCCAGCAGTGACGGGACAGGGAGGCCCCAGCATTTT
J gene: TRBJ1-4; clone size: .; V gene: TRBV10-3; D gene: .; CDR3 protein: CAIREPGSKLFF; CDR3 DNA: TGTGCCATCAGGGAACCCGGGAGTAAACTGTTTTTT
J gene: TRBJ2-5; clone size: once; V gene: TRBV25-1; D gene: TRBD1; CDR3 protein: CASRYRGETQYF; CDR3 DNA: TGTGCCAGCAGGTACAGGGGAGAGACCCAGTACTTC
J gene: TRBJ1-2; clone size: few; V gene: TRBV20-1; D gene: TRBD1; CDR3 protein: CSAMTGTGVGYTF; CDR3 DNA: TGCAGTGCTATGACCGGGACAGGGGTTGGCTACACCTTC
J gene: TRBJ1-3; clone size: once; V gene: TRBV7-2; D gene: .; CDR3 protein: CASRPYSGNTIYF; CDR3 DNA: TGTGCCAGCAGGCCCTACTCTGGAAACACCATATATTTT
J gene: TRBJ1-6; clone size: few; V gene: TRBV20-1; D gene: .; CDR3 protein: CSASLGAPLHF; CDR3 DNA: TGCAGTGCTAGTCTCGGAGCCCCCCTCCACTTT
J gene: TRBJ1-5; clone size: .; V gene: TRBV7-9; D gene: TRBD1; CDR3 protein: CAGSPGKGASNQPQHF; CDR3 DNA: TGTGCCGGCAGCCCTGGAAAGGGGGCTAGCAATCAGCCCCAGCATTTT
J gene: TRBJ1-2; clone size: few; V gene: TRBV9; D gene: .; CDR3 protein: CASSLQGTRYGYTF; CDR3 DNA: TGTGCCAGCAGTTTACAGGGAACCCGCTATGGCTACACCTTC
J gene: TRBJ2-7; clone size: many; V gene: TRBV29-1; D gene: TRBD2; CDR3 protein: CSVGGLAGEYEQYF; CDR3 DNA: TGCAGCGTTGGGGGACTAGCGGGAGAGTACGAGCAGTACTTC
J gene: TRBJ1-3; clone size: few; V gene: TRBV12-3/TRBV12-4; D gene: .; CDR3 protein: CASSFQVWAGNTIYF; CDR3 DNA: TGTGCCAGCAGTTTTCAGGTTTGGGCTGGAAACACCATATATTTT
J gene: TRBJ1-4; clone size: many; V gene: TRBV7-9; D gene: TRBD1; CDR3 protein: CASRSTGDRSVLFF; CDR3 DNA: TGTGCCAGCAGATCGACAGGGGATCGGTCTGTACTGTTTTTT
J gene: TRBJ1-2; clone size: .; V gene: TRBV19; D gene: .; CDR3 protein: CASRKTRPEYGYTF; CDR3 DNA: TGTGCCAGCAGGAAAACCCGGCCAGAATATGGCTACACCTTC
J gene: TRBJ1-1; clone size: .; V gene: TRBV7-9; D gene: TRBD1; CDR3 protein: CASGSGQLNTEAFF; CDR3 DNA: TGTGCCAGCGGCTCGGGACAGCTGAACACTGAAGCTTTCTTT
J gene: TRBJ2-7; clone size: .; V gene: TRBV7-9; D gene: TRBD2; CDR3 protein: CASGASGSYEQYF; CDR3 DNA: TGTGCCAGCGGAGCTAGCGGGTCCTACGAGCAGTACTTC
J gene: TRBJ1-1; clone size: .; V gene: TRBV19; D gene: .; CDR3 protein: CASSIQGGRNTEAFF; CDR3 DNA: TGTGCCAGTAGTATTCAGGGCGGCAGGAACACTGAAGCTTTCTTT
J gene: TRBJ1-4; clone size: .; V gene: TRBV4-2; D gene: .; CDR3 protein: CASSQDMQGWVEKLFF; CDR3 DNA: TGTGCCAGCAGCCAAGATATGCAGGGGTGGGTGGAAAAACTGTTTTTT
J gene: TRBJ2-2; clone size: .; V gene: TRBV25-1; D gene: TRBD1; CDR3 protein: CASSQGDRGPGELFF; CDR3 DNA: TGCGCCAGCAGCCAAGGTGACAGGGGTCCCGGGGAGCTGTTTTTT
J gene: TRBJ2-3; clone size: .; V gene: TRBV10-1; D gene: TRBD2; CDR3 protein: CASSIAGLDTDTQYF; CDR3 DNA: TGCGCCAGCAGTATAGCGGGTTTGGACACAGATACGCAGTATTTT
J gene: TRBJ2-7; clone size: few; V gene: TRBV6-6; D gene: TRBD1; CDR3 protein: CASSWDRYYEQYF; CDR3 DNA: TGTGCCAGCAGTTGGGACAGGTACTACGAGCAGTACTTC
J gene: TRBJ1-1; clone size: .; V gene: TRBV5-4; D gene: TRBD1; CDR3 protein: CASSLRTGMNTEAFF; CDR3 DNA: TGTGCCAGCAGCTTAAGGACAGGCATGAACACTGAAGCTTTCTTT
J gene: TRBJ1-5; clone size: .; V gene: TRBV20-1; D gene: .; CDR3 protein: CSARDPGARQPQHF; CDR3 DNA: TGCAGTGCTAGAGATCCGGGGGCTCGACAGCCCCAGCATTTT
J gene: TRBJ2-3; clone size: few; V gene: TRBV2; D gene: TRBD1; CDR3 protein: CAIRNSGTDTDTQYF; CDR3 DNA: TGTGCCATCAGGAATTCCGGGACAGACACAGATACGCAGTATTTT
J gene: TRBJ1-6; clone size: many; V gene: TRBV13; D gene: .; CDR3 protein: CASSDRDNLSPLHF; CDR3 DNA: TGTGCCAGCAGCGACCGGGACAATCTTTCACCCCTCCACTTT
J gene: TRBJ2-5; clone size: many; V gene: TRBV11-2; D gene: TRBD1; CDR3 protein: CASSARVQGAQETQYF; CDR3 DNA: TGTGCCAGCAGCGCTAGGGTACAGGGGGCGCAGGAGACCCAGTACTTC
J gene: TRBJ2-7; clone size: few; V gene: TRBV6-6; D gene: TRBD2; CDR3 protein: CASTPGLAPYEQYF; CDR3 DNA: TGTGCCAGCACGCCGGGACTAGCGCCCTACGAGCAGTACTTC
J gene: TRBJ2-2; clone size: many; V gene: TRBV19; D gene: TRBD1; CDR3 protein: CASRLTGAAGELFF; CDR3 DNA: TGTGCCAGTCGACTAACAGGGGCGGCGGGGGAGCTGTTTTTT
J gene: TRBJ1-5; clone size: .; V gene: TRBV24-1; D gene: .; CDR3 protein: CASSEPVGVSNQPQHF; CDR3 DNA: TGTGCCAGCAGTGAACCCGTGGGGGTGAGCAATCAGCCCCAGCATTTT
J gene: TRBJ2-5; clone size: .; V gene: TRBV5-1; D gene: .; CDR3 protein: CASSRTGTRETQYF; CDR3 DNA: TGCGCCAGCAGCCGGACAGGGACTAGGGAGACCCAGTACTTC
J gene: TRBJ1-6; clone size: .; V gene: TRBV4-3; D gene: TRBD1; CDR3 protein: CASSRRDRESPLHF; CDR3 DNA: TGCGCCAGCAGCCGCAGGGACAGGGAATCACCCCTCCACTTT
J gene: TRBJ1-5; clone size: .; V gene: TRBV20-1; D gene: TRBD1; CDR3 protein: CSASPDRADNQPQHF; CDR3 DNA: TGCAGTGCTAGTCCGGACAGGGCCGACAATCAGCCCCAGCATTTT
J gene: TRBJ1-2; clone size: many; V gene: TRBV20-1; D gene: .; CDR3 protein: CSARDSYGYTF; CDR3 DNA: TGCAGTGCTAGAGACAGTTATGGCTACACCTTC
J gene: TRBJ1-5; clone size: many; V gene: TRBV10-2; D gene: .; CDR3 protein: CASSESGGDQPQHF; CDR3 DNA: TGCGCCAGCAGTGAGTCCGGGGGCGATCAGCCCCAGCATTTT
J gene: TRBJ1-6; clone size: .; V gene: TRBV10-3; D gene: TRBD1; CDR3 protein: CASRGQGKNSPLHF; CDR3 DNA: TGTGCCAGCAGGGGACAGGGAAAAAATTCACCCCTCCACTTT
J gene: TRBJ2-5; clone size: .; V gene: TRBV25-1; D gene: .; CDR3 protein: CASSLDLGTETQYF; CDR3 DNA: TGTGCCAGCAGCTTAGATTTAGGCACGGAGACCCAGTACTTC
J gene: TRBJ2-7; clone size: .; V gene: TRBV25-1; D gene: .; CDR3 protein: CASSSAGYTYEQYF; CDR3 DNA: TGTGCCAGCAGTTCAGCAGGGTACACATACGAGCAGTACTTC
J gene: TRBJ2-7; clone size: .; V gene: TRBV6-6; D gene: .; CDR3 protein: CASSYLDRRTYEQYF; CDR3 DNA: TGTGCCAGCAGTTACCTTGACAGGAGGACCTACGAGCAGTACTTC
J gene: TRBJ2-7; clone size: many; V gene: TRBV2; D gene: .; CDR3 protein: CASSDKVFNSYEQYF; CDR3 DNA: TGTGCCAGCAGCGATAAGGTGTTTAATAGCTACGAGCAGTACTTC
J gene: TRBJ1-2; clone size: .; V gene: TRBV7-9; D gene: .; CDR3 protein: CASRQDFANYGYTF; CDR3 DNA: TGTGCCAGCAGACAGGATTTCGCCAACTATGGCTACACCTTC
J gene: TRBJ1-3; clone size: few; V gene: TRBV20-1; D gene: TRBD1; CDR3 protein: CSARDRSEGADTIYF; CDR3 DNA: TGCAGTGCTAGAGATCGGTCGGAGGGGGCGGACACCATATATTTT
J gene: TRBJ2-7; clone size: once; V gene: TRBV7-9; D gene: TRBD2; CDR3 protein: CASSGTSGHYEQYF; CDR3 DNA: TGTGCCAGCTCCGGGACTAGCGGCCACTACGAGCAGTACTTC
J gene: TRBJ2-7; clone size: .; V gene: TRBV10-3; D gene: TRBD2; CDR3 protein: CAISAGLAGSSYEQYF; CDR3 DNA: TGTGCCATCAGTGCCGGACTAGCGGGGAGCTCCTACGAGCAGTACTTC
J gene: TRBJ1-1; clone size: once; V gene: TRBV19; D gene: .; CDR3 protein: CASSIGGASTEAFF; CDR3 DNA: TGTGCCAGTAGTATAGGGGGGGCTAGCACTGAAGCTTTCTTT
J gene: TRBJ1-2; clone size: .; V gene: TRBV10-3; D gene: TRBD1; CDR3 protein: CATDRVLAGSYGYTF; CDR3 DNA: TGTGCCACAGACAGGGTATTGGCTGGAAGCTATGGCTACACCTTC
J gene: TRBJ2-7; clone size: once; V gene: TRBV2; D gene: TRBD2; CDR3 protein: CALGLAGIYEQYF; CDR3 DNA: TGTGCCCTGGGACTAGCGGGAATATACGAGCAGTACTTC
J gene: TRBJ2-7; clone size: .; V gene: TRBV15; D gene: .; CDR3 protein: CATSSEGRREQYF; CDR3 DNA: TGTGCCACCAGCAGTGAGGGGAGGCGCGAGCAGTACTTC
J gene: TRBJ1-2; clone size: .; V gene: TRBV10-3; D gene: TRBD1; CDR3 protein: CASSLGTGYGNGYTF; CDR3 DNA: TGTGCCAGCAGCCTTGGGACAGGGTATGGCAATGGCTACACCTTC
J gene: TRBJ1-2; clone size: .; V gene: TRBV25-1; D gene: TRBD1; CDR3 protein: CASSESLPFPGQGTPNYGYTF; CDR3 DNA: TGTGCCAGCAGTGAATCCCTCCCATTCCCGGGACAGGGGACACCTAACTATGGCTACACCTTC
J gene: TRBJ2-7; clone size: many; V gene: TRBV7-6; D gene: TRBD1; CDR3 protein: CASSSTGVVEQYF; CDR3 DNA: TGTGCCAGCAGCTCCACAGGGGTGGTCGAGCAGTACTTC
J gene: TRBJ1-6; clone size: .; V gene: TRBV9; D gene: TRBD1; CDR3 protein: CASSPPGQGTSPLHF; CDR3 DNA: TGCGCCAGCAGTCCCCCGGGACAGGGAACGTCACCCCTCCACTTT
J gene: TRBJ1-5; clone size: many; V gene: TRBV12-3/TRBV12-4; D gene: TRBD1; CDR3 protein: CASSLRDRNNQPQHF; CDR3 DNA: TGTGCCAGCAGTTTAAGGGACAGGAACAATCAGCCCCAGCATTTT
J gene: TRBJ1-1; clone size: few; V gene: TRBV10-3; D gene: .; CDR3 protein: CAVSQGGTEAFF; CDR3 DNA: TGTGCCGTCAGTCAAGGGGGGACTGAAGCTTTCTTT
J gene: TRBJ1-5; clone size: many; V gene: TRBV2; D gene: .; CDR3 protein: CASSVTRWGDQPQHF; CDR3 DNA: TGTGCCAGCAGTGTGACTAGGTGGGGAGATCAGCCCCAGCATTTT
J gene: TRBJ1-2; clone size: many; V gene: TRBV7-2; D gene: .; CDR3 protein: CASSSGQPYGYTF; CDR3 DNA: TGTGCCAGCAGCAGCGGACAGCCCTATGGCTACACCTTC
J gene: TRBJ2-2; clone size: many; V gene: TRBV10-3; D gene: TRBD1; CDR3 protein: CAISTGTVNTGELFF; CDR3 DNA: TGTGCCATCAGTACCGGGACAGTAAACACCGGGGAGCTGTTTTTT
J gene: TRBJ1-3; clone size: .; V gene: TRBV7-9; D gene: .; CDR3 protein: CASVADSHSGNTIYF; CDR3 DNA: TGTGCCAGCGTTGCTGACAGTCACTCTGGAAACACCATATATTTT